The rows below give T cell receptor beta chains drawn from one sample of a study of cytotoxic CD8 clonotypes in ibrutinib-treated CLL. The repertoire was sequenced with immunoSEQ multiplex PCR; TCRdb's copy has only in-frame clones and lacks some. Here the sample spans more than 200,000 clones, approximately 79% being singletons. The source was PBMCs, collected after 12 months of ibrutinib treatment. The source is a human donor with chronic lymphocytic leukemia. The CDR3 runs from the conserved cysteine through the conserved F or W. The D gene is left open where the match is weak. A clone size is listed for some rows: how often the clone was seen (once, few, many), or a class if it is expanded.

j_call v_call cdr3_length d_call clone_size cdr3_aa cdr3_nt
TRBJ2-2 TRBV19 15 NA once CASSPSGRDTGELFF TGTGCCAGTAGTCCCTCCGGTAGGGACACCGGGGAGCTGTTTTTT
TRBJ2-6 TRBV9 16 TRBD1 NA CASSVTTGAGANVLTF TGTGCCAGCAGCGTAACAACAGGGGCTGGGGCCAACGTCCTGACTTTC
TRBJ1-1 TRBV6-7 14 NA NA CASSSRGGPEKAFF TGTGCCAGCAGCTCCCGGGGGGGCCCGGAGAAAGCTTTCTTT
TRBJ2-4 TRBV2 14 NA NA CASSEVGGSGIQYF TGTGCCAGCAGTGAAGTTGGAGGCTCTGGCATTCAGTACTTC
TRBJ2-7 TRBV28 14 TRBD1 NA CASSFLQGVDEQYF TGTGCCAGCAGTTTCTTACAGGGGGTGGATGAGCAGTACTTC
TRBJ2-5 TRBV7-7 13 NA NA CASSLFGRETQYF TGTGCTAGCAGCTTATTTGGGAGAGAGACCCAGTACTTC
TRBJ2-2 TRBV28 13 NA NA CAIRGRVGGELFF TGTGCCATCAGGGGCAGGGTCGGCGGGGAGCTGTTTTTT
TRBJ1-5 TRBV28 14 TRBD1 once CASSSAGGYQPQHF TGTGCCAGCAGTTCAGCAGGGGGCTATCAGCCCCAGCATTTT
TRBJ2-2 TRBV6-1 13 TRBD1 NA CASRGQGTGELFF TGTGCCAGCAGAGGACAGGGGACCGGGGAGCTGTTTTTT
TRBJ1-1 TRBV2 13 NA few CASVKQGKAEAFF TGTGCCAGCGTTAAACAGGGAAAGGCTGAAGCTTTCTTT
TRBJ1-2 TRBV19 12 NA NA CASSPNRAGYTF TGTGCCAGTAGTCCGAACAGGGCTGGCTACACCTTC
TRBJ2-3 TRBV20-1 11 NA NA CSVNQVPTQYF TGCAGTGTAAATCAGGTCCCTACGCAGTATTTT
TRBJ1-5 TRBV28 18 NA NA CASSKFLGGDRIYQPQHF TGTGCCAGCAGCAAATTTCTTGGCGGCGACAGAATCTATCAGCCCCAGCATTTT
TRBJ2-2 TRBV5-1 15 TRBD1 NA CASTPGTGTTGELFF TGCGCCAGCACACCCGGGACAGGGACCACCGGGGAGCTGTTTTTT
TRBJ2-7 TRBV19 15 TRBD1 NA CATLPTGLFNYEQYF TGTGCCACCCTCCCGACAGGGTTGTTTAACTACGAGCAGTACTTC
TRBJ1-4 TRBV6-6 15 NA NA CASRPHRELNEKLFF TGTGCCAGCAGACCTCACAGGGAACTCAATGAAAAACTGTTTTTT
TRBJ1-1 TRBV5-1 15 NA NA CASSLLSPGSTEAFF TGCGCCAGCAGCTTGCTCTCCCCAGGCAGCACTGAAGCTTTCTTT
TRBJ1-1 TRBV5-1 15 NA NA CASSLSAGPNTEAFF TGCGCCAGCAGCTTGTCTGCGGGGCCAAACACTGAAGCTTTCTTT
TRBJ2-5 TRBV19 13 NA few CASRSLPGETQYF TGTGCCAGTAGGAGCTTACCCGGGGAGACCCAGTACTTC
TRBJ2-7 TRBV20-1 11 NA NA CSLQQTYEQYF TGCAGTCTTCAACAGACCTACGAGCAGTACTTC
TRBJ2-7 TRBV25-1 17 TRBD1 NA CASSGGTGTSNSYEQYF TGTGCCAGCAGTGGAGGGACAGGGACAAGCAACTCCTACGAGCAGTACTTC
TRBJ2-2 TRBV7-8 16 NA few CASSPRRHPGNGELFF TGTGCCAGCAGCCCCAGACGGCACCCGGGGAACGGGGAGCTGTTTTTT
TRBJ1-5 TRBV30 14 NA NA CAWSEGAGGQPQHF TGTGCCTGGAGCGAGGGAGCTGGCGGGCAGCCCCAGCATTTT
TRBJ2-5 TRBV2 13 TRBD2 NA CAGAGRELETQYF TGTGCCGGGGCCGGGCGGGAGTTGGAGACCCAGTACTTC
TRBJ1-5 TRBV15 16 TRBD1 once CATSTSYGQGHQPQHF TGTGCCACCAGCACTTCTTACGGACAGGGACATCAGCCCCAGCATTTT
TRBJ2-4 TRBV6-1 20 NA NA CASSEIILGARVLAKNIQYF TGTGCCAGCAGTGAAATTATTCTGGGGGCCAGGGTGCTAGCCAAAAACATTCAGTACTTC
TRBJ2-7 TRBV5-1 15 TRBD2 once CASSAGGLAVYEQYF TGCGCCAGCAGCGCGGGGGGACTAGCGGTTTACGAGCAGTACTTC
TRBJ1-2 TRBV7-8 17 NA NA CASSLAYGQTANYGYTF TGTGCCAGCAGCTTAGCTTATGGTCAGACCGCTAACTATGGCTACACCTTC
TRBJ1-4 TRBV6-1 13 NA NA CASRAQGGEKLFF TGTGCCAGCAGGGCGCAGGGTGGTGAAAAACTGTTTTTT
TRBJ2-1 TRBV7-9 16 TRBD2 NA CASSFGGSGTSNEQFF TGTGCCAGCAGCTTCGGCGGTTCGGGGACTAGCAATGAGCAGTTCTTC
TRBJ1-5 TRBV9 13 NA NA CASSVEGVGAQHF TGTGCCAGCAGCGTAGAAGGGGTGGGAGCCCAGCATTTT
TRBJ1-6 TRBV9 15 NA NA CASSVGGSYNSPLHF TGTGCCAGCAGCGTAGGGGGCTCCTATAATTCACCCCTCCACTTT
TRBJ1-1 TRBV9 16 NA NA CASSPVGGGWGTEAFF TGTGCCAGCAGCCCAGTGGGAGGGGGATGGGGGACTGAAGCTTTCTTT
TRBJ2-2 TRBV4-2 16 NA NA CASSQDGGARTGELFF TGTGCCAGCAGCCAAGATGGTGGGGCGAGGACCGGGGAGCTGTTTTTT
TRBJ2-3 TRBV4-1 17 NA NA CASSQPLLRTRTDTQYF TGCGCCAGCAGCCAACCCTTACTCCGGACAAGGACAGATACGCAGTATTTT
TRBJ2-3 TRBV28 17 TRBD2 NA CASSFPGVAGDTDTQYF TGTGCCAGCAGTTTCCCCGGGGTAGCGGGAGATACAGATACGCAGTATTTT
TRBJ2-3 TRBV4-1 14 NA NA CASSQDLRADTQYF TGCGCCAGCAGCCAAGATCTAAGGGCAGATACGCAGTATTTT
TRBJ2-1 TRBV4-1 16 TRBD2 NA CASSLGLAGAYNEQFF TGCGCCAGCAGCCTCGGACTAGCGGGGGCCTACAATGAGCAGTTCTTC
TRBJ2-7 TRBV4-2 16 TRBD1 NA CASSPSMGQGFIEQYF TGTGCCAGCAGCCCATCTATGGGACAGGGTTTCATCGAGCAGTACTTC
TRBJ1-6 TRBV5-1 17 NA NA CASSLTSRSSYNSPLHF TGCGCCAGCAGCTTGACCTCGAGGAGCTCCTATAATTCACCCCTCCACTTT
TRBJ2-1 TRBV5-4 15 NA NA CASSSLGTFYNEQFF TGTGCCAGCAGCTCTCTGGGGACCTTCTACAATGAGCAGTTCTTC
TRBJ2-3 TRBV5-1 15 NA NA CASSVRDSKIDTQYF TGCGCCAGCAGCGTCCGGGACTCCAAAATTGATACGCAGTATTTT
TRBJ2-7 TRBV5-4 15 TRBD2 NA CASSLGGGSSYEQYF TGTGCCAGCAGCTTGGGCGGGGGGAGCTCCTACGAGCAGTACTTC
TRBJ2-3 TRBV6-4 15 NA NA CASSDSGTGTDTQYF TGTGCCAGCAGTGACTCGGGAACGGGCACAGATACGCAGTATTTT
TRBJ2-7 TRBV27 14 NA NA CASSFPGISGEQYF TGTGCCAGCAGTTTCCCGGGGATCTCAGGCGAGCAGTACTTC
TRBJ2-7 TRBV5-4 12 TRBD2 NA CASSLLAEEQYF TGTGCCAGCAGCTTGCTAGCGGAAGAGCAGTACTTC
TRBJ2-7 TRBV11-2 14 NA NA CASSLGHSSYEQYF TGTGCCAGCAGCTTAGGGCACAGCTCCTACGAGCAGTACTTC
TRBJ1-5 TRBV28 12 NA few CASRQQGQPQHF TGTGCCAGCAGGCAACAGGGTCAGCCCCAGCATTTT
TRBJ2-1 TRBV7-6 12 NA NA CASSLGKIEQFF TGTGCCAGCAGCTTAGGGAAGATTGAGCAGTTCTTC
TRBJ1-1 TRBV11-2 13 NA NA CASSLEVGASTFF TGTGCCAGCAGCTTAGAGGTAGGGGCATCGACTTTCTTT
TRBJ2-1 TRBV27 15 NA few CASSPTGTLGNEQFF TGTGCCAGCAGCCCCACGGGGACGCTTGGGAATGAGCAGTTCTTC
TRBJ2-6 TRBV27 18 NA NA CASSRTTGPAFGANVLTF TGTGCCAGCAGTCGAACAACAGGGCCAGCCTTTGGGGCCAACGTCCTGACTTTC
TRBJ2-5 TRBV5-8 13 TRBD1 NA CASVLQGWETQYF TGTGCCAGCGTATTACAGGGGTGGGAGACCCAGTACTTC